The 18 T cell receptor beta chains below come from one sample, sequenced in a study of T cells in Graves' hyperthyroidism and ophthalmopathy. Researchers took RNA transcripts and amplified the TCR beta CDR3 regions from them. An initial round of RT-PCR targeting the TCR CDR3 relied on the HTBI primer set. MiXCR, applied by TCRdb to the multiplex PCR reads, yields one record per CDR3 protein. The sample yields approximately 720,000 distinct CDR3 sequences, about 17% seen once. The specimen was blood. These receptor sequences come from a woman aged 45 to 65 with Graves' hyperthyroidism that later progressed to Graves' ophthalmopathy.

This clonotype was detected only a few times. This rearrangement joins TRBV6-1 to TRBJ1-3; unclear D gene. V lost 7 bases and J 0 bases, leaving 10 bases between the germline ends. Germline V gene sequence: CDR1 MNHNS, CDR2 SASEGT. The CDR3 length is 14 residues. CDR3 residues: CASNTLISGNTIYF. The CDR3 DNA reads TGTGCCAGCAATACCTTAATCTCTGGAAACACCATATATTTT.

This clonotype was seen ten or more times. The V gene is TRBV6-5, the J gene TRBJ1-3; 7 nucleotides align to TRBD1. CDR1 and CDR2 (germline): MNHEY, SVGAGI. The CDR3 runs to 14 residues. V shed 6 bases and J 3 bases; nucleotides not matched to a gene: 5. CDR3 amino acids: CASRHRGSGNTIYF. DNA of the CDR3: TGTGCCAGCAGACACAGGGGAAGTGGAAACACCATATATTTT.

The gene calls are TRBV5-1 and TRBJ2-1, with TRBD1 identical over 7 bases. Trimming took 3 bases from V and 2 from J; bases not matched to a gene: 8. The CDR3 covers 16 residues. CDR1 SGHRS and CDR2 YFSETQ come from the germline V gene. CDR3 residues: CASSSGQGVAYNEQFF. DNA of the CDR3: TGCGCCAGCAGCTCCGGTCAGGGGGTGGCCTACAATGAGCAGTTCTTC.

The chain couples TRBV29-1 to TRBJ2-3; no reliable D call. This CDR3 comprises 13 residues. Germline-derived CDR1 and CDR2 are SQVTM and ANQGSEA. Trimming shortened V by 0 bases and J by 4 bases, and 8 bases separated the two germline ends. The CDR3 DNA sequence: TGCAGCGTTGAAGACTCCGGGCCAGATACGCAGTATTTT. The encoded protein is CSVEDSGPDTQYF.

This chain links TRBV4-1 with TRBJ2-2; D remains unclear. This CDR3 is built from 13 residues. The V gene's germline CDR1 is MGHRA and CDR2 YSYEKL. V was trimmed by 5 bases and J by 7 bases, leaving 11 bases between them. CDR3 bases: TGCGCCAGCAGCATCCCTAAGGGCGGGGAGCTGTTTTTT. Translation gives CASSIPKGGELFF.

This clonotype was seen repeatedly, ten times or more. The chain combines TRBV20-1 with TRBJ2-7; 7 bases agree with TRBD2. The V gene's germline CDR1 is DFQATT and CDR2 SNEGSKA (reference sequence). V lost 4 bases, J lost 2 bases, and 2 bases stayed unmatched. The CDR3 runs to 12 residues. CDR3 bases: TGCAGTGCTACCGGACTAGCCTACGAGCAGTACTTC. Encoded protein: CSATGLAYEQYF.

Notes on this clonotype: Being one base from a much bigger clone, this may be a read error. This chain joins TRBV10-3 and TRBJ1-5; D possibly corresponds to TRBD1 (5 bases). Trimming removed 4 bases at V and 5 bases at J, with 12 bases between. The germline gives CDR1 ENHRY, CDR2 SYGVKD. This CDR3 spans 14 amino acids. The DNA of the CDR3 is TGTGCCATCAGTGGGGCGGGACCGGATCAGCCCCAGCATTTT. It codes for CAISGAGPDQPQHF.

This clonotype was seen only a few times. The rearrangement links TRBV10-3 to TRBJ2-3; D is undetermined. The CDR3 length is 16 residues. The V gene's germline CDR1 is ENHRY and CDR2 SYGVKD. Trimming took off 3 bases at V and 0 bases at J, with 13 bases between the two ends. As DNA, the CDR3 is TGTGCCATCAGTGATCCTAGGTTTGCGAGCACAGATACGCAGTATTTT. This sequence encodes CAISDPRFASTDTQYF.

There are many counts of this clonotype. The chain has TRBV2 and TRBJ1-3, with a weak D call TRBD1 (6 bases). The CDR3 spans 16 residues. The ends were cut back, 5 bases at V and 0 bases at J, with 14 bases in the middle. Germline V gives CDR1 SNHLY, CDR2 FYNNEI. The chain's CDR3 is CASSRKQGYSGNTIYF. The CDR3 bases are TGTGCCAGCAGTCGAAAACAGGGTTACTCTGGAAACACCATATATTTT.

This clonotype has ten or more counts. V usage is TRBV3-1 and J usage is TRBJ1-2, with D unresolved. Germline CDR1 is LGHDT and CDR2 is YNNKEL (reference sequence). CDR3 length: 16 amino acids. Trimming took off 2 bases at V and 5 bases at J, with 18 bases between the two ends. The CDR3 DNA sequence: TGTGCCAGCAGCCAAAGGAGTCTGGGCCAAGAGTATGGCTACACCTTC. Amino acid sequence: CASSQRSLGQEYGYTF. Full variable domain (rest looked up from reference TRBV3-1 and TRBJ1-2): DTAVSQTPKYLVTQMGNDKSIKCEQNLGHDTMYWYKQDSKKFLKIMFSYNNKELIINETVPNRFSPKSPDKAHLNLHINSLELGDSAVYFCASSQRSLGQEYGYTFGSGTRLTVV.

In regard to this clonotype: Since a much larger clone is just one base distant, this may be a read error. In nucleotides, the CDR3 is TGTGCCATCAGTGAACTCGGGGGAGTCAAAGAGACCCAGTACTTC. Amino acids: CAISELGGVKETQYF. The chain is built from TRBV10-3 and TRBJ2-5; weak D call: TRBD2 (6 bases). The germline V gene encodes CDR1 ENHRY and CDR2 SYGVKD. This CDR3 is built from 15 residues. V was shortened by 3 bases and J by 3 bases, with 14 bases between the two germline ends.

The chain recombines TRBV19 with TRBJ1-5; D not resolved. Looked up from germline, CDR1 is LNHDA and CDR2 is SQIVND (reference sequence). The CDR3 totals 12 residues. Trimming cost V 0 bases and J 4 bases, with 1 base left between them. CDR3 DNA: TGTGCCAGTAGTATAGAGAATCAGCCCCAGCATTTT. Its translation is CASSIENQPQHF.

The rearrangement links TRBV5-6 to TRBJ2-6, with 10 bases identical to TRBD1. The CDR3 totals 18 residues. Germline loops: CDR1 SGHDT, CDR2 YYEEEE. V trimming: 4 bases; J trimming: 4 bases; junction bases outside the gene matches: 11. CDR3 DNA sequence: TGTGCCAGCAGCCTCATCCGGGACAGGGGTTCGGGGGCCAACGTCCTGACTTTC. Its translation: CASSLIRDRGSGANVLTF. Together with reference TRBV5-6 and TRBJ2-6, the CDR3 gives the full variable domain: DAGVTQSPTHLIKTRGQQVTLRCSPKSGHDTVSWYQQALGQGPQFIFQYYEEEERQRGNFPDRFSGHQFPNYSSELNVNALLLGDSALYLCASSLIRDRGSGANVLTFGAGSRLTVL.

About this clonotype itself: A junction end diverges from the germline sequence, so it may reflect a read error. J is TRBJ2-3 and V is TRBV7-9; no definite D call. The CDR3 contains 14 residues. The V gene's germline CDR1 is SEHNR and CDR2 FQNEAQ (reference sequence). Here the CDR3 DNA reads TGTGCCGGCAGCTCGCTACTAAGCACAGATACGCAGTATTTT. Translation: CAGSSLLSTDTQYF.

This clonotype was seen a handful of times. The gene calls are TRBV5-1 and TRBJ1-2; 12 nucleotides agree with TRBD1. Trimming cost V 3 bases and J 4 bases; bases outside gene matches: 10. In germline, CDR1 is SGHRS, CDR2 YFSETQ. This CDR3 has 17 residues. CDR3 sequence (DNA): TGCGCCAGCAGCTACGGGACAGGGGGCGAAACTACCTATGGCTACACCTTC. Translated, it gives CASSYGTGGETTYGYTF.

A few counts support this clonotype. Compared with germline, one end of the junction differs, possibly owing to a read error. V gene TRBV3-1 combines with J gene TRBJ1-2; TRBD1 aligns across 7 bases. Germline V gene lookup returns CDR1 LGHDT and CDR2 YNNKEL (reference sequence). The CDR3 length is 14 residues. In DNA form, the CDR3 reads TGTGCCGGCAGCCAAGGGCAAGGGGGCGGTGGCTACACCTTC. This codes for CAGSQGQGGGGYTF.

The gene calls are TRBV13 and TRBJ1-4; 7 bases align to TRBD1. The CDR3 has 13 residues. With V trimmed by 5 bases and J by 7 bases, 4 bases remained unmatched. Germline V gene lookup returns CDR1 PRHDT and CDR2 FYEKMQ (reference sequence). The CDR3, as DNA: TGTGCCAGCAGCAAGAGACAGGGTGAAAAACTGTTTTTT. This codes for CASSKRQGEKLFF.

The DNA for the CDR3 is TGCGCCAGCAGCCAAGTGAGAGGGCTAGAGACCCAGTACTTC. Translated: CASSQVRGLETQYF. The genes are TRBV4-1 and TRBJ2-5; D might be TRBD2 (5 bases). This CDR3 has 14 residues. V lost 1 base to trimming and J lost 4 bases, with 10 bases between them. The germline V gene has CDR1 MGHRA and CDR2 YSYEKL.